The 26 T cell receptor beta chains presented below share a single source sample, sequenced in a study of Ad26.COV2.S vaccination and SARS-CoV-2 variants. This table comes from immunoSEQ multiplex PCR, and its TCRdb copy is limited to in-frame clones, with some not included. The repertoire has about 350,000 clones, roughly 91% of them found once; the top ten carry approximately 4.5%. Treatment denoted: about 20 received Ad26.COV2.S at low or high dose, single or two shots; 5 received placebo; per-sample allocation not given. After the first vaccine or placebo injection, samples were drawn on day 63. The specimen comprised peripheral blood, sampled in a trial of Ad26.COV2.S vaccine versus placebo. The receptors come from a person between 18 and 65 years old who received the Ad26.COV2.S COVID-19 vaccine or a placebo.

CDR3 DNA: TGTGCCAGCAGCTTAGCGGGGGAGGTGAATGAGCAGTTCTTC. Residues: CASSLAGEVNEQFF. This chain links TRBV5-4 with TRBJ2-1; 8 positions match TRBD2. Germline V gene sequence: CDR1 SGHNT, CDR2 YYREEE (reference sequence). The CDR3 is made up of 14 amino acids. With 2 bases clipped from V and 7 bases from J, the junction kept 5 bases outside the gene matches.

In this sample, this clone turned up once. The rearrangement links TRBV5-1 to TRBJ1-1; D not resolved. The V gene's germline CDR1 is SGHRS and CDR2 YFSETQ. V lost 0 bases and J lost 1, with 10 bases in between. The CDR3 loop spans 15 amino acids. The CDR3: CASSLGYGENTEAFF. Here the CDR3 DNA reads TGCGCCAGCAGCTTGGGCTACGGGGAGAACACTGAAGCTTTCTTT. Looking up the rest from reference TRBV5-1 and TRBJ1-1 gives the full variable domain: KAGVTQTPRYLIKTRGQQVTLSCSPISGHRSVSWYQQTPGQGLQFLFEYFSETQRNKGNFPGRFSGRQFSNSRSEMNVSTLELGDSALYLCASSLGYGENTEAFFGQGTRLTVV.

J is TRBJ2-2 and V is TRBV10-1; D tentatively fits TRBD1 or TRBD2 (5 bases each). Germline CDR1 WNHNN, CDR2 SYGVQD (reference sequence). Trimming took 6 bases from V and 0 from J, leaving 11 bases between them. This CDR3 is built from 15 residues. DNA for the CDR3: TGCGCCAGCAGGCCAGGGACCTCGAACACCGGGGAGCTGTTTTTT. Amino acids: CASRPGTSNTGELFF.

This clone came up once. V usage is TRBV2 and J usage is TRBJ1-2; D unresolved. Germline CDR1 and CDR2: SNHLY and FYNNEI. Trimming stripped 6 bases from V and 8 bases from J, with 7 bases between. This CDR3 contains 10 residues. The CDR3 loop reads CASRGGGYTF. In nucleotides, the CDR3 is TGTGCCAGCAGGGGCGGGGGCTACACCTTC.

The chain uses TRBV24-1 and TRBJ1-1, with D unclear. CDR3 size: 17 residues. The V gene lost 2 bases and the J gene lost 0 bases, with 15 bases spanning the gap. Per the germline V gene, CDR1 is KGHDR and CDR2 is SFDVKD. CDR3 in amino acids: CATSDYDLDKLNTEAFF. The CDR3 DNA reads TGTGCCACCAGTGATTATGACCTTGACAAATTGAACACTGAAGCTTTCTTT.

V is TRBV7-9 and J is TRBJ1-4, with TRBD1 identical over 11 bases. Trimming removed 4 bases from V and 8 bases from J; junction bases left unmatched: 9. The CDR3 is made up of 16 amino acids. The germline CDR1 and CDR2 sequences are SEHNR and FQNEAQ (reference sequence). The DNA for the CDR3 is TGTGCCAGCAGCTCACGACCCGGGACAGGGGGGGAAAAACTGTTTTTT. Protein sequence: CASSSRPGTGGEKLFF.

The chain is built from TRBV5-4 and TRBJ1-2; D remains unclear. The CDR3 contains 15 residues. CDR1 and CDR2 (germline): SGHNT, YYREEE (reference sequence). Deletions cut 0 bases from V and 0 bases from J, with 9 bases between. In nucleotides, the CDR3 is TGTGCCAGCAGCTTGGTTGTCGGATCTAACTATGGCTACACCTTC. Translation gives CASSLVVGSNYGYTF.

This clone is a singleton in its sample. The chain is built from TRBV7-2 and TRBJ2-1; TRBD2 agrees at 7 bases. Unmatched junction bases numbered 10, after V lost 2 bases and J lost 0 bases. The CDR3 runs to 18 residues. Germline-derived CDR1 and CDR2 are SGHTA and FQGNSA. The CDR3 DNA sequence: TGTGCCAGCAGCTTAAAAACGGGACTAACCAGCTCCTACAATGAGCAGTTCTTC. Translating it yields CASSLKTGLTSSYNEQFF.

This chain connects TRBV6-6 to TRBJ2-7; D gene uncertain. The CDR3 consists of 16 residues. Trimming removed 2 bases at V and 0 bases at J, with 14 bases between. CDR1 MNHNY and CDR2 SVGAGI come from the germline V gene (reference sequence). CDR3 nucleotide sequence: TGTGCCAGCAGTTACAACGGCGTCTTGAGCTCCTACGAGCAGTACTTC. Amino acid sequence: CASSYNGVLSSYEQYF.

The J gene is TRBJ1-5, the V gene TRBV5-1, with D perhaps TRBD1 (5 bases). Germline V gene sequence: CDR1 SGHRS, CDR2 YFSETQ. V lost 2 bases, J lost 7 bases, and 13 bases lay in between. The CDR3 totals 14 residues. The CDR3 DNA reads as TGCGCCAGCAGCTTTACCGGGGGAAGCCAGCCCCAGCATTTT. This translates into CASSFTGGSQPQHF.

The gene calls are TRBV3-1 (or the pseudogene TRBV3-2) and TRBJ1-1, with D maybe TRBD1 (6 bases). The CDR3 sequence is 13 residues long. Trimming cost V 2 bases and J 10 bases, with 14 bases left between them. Germline lookup yields CDR1 LGHDT and CDR2 YNNKEL (reference sequence). CDR3: CASSQQTGSGAFF. CDR3 bases: TGTGCCAGCAGCCAACAAACAGGGTCCGGAGCTTTCTTT.

The CDR3 protein is CASSPTMDSPLHF. As DNA, the CDR3 is TGTGCCAGCTCACCAACCATGGATTCACCCCTCCACTTT. J is TRBJ1-6 and V is TRBV18; no reliable D call. Germline V gives CDR1 KGHSH, CDR2 LQKENI. The CDR3 is made up of 13 amino acids. V dropped 2 bases and J dropped 8 bases, with 7 bases sitting between them.

The rearrangement joins TRBV19 to TRBJ1-1; 7 bases align to TRBD1. Looked up from germline, CDR1 is LNHDA and CDR2 is SQIVND (reference sequence). This CDR3 has 16 amino acids. With V trimmed by 5 bases and J by 0 bases, 9 bases remained unmatched. CDR3 sequence reads: CASSSVTGLMNTEAFF. For the CDR3, the DNA is TGTGCCAGTAGTTCCGTGACAGGGTTAATGAACACTGAAGCTTTCTTT.

The V gene is TRBV5-8, the J gene TRBJ2-1; TRBD2 aligns across 10 bases. The CDR3 is made up of 18 amino acids. J was trimmed by 3 bases and V by 0 bases; bases with no gene match: 9. CDR1 and CDR2 (germline): SGHTS, YDEGEE. CDR3 nucleotide sequence: TGTGCCAGCAGCTTGGAAGGCCTAGCGGGAGTTAGCTACAATGAGCAGTTCTTC. Residues: CASSLEGLAGVSYNEQFF. The complete variable domain, with remaining parts taken from reference TRBV5-8 and TRBJ2-1, reads EAGVTQSPTHLIKTRGQQATLRCSPISGHTSVYWYQQALGLGLQFLLWYDEGEERNRGNFPPRFSGRQFPNYSSELNVNALELEDSALYLCASSLEGLAGVSYNEQFFGPGTRLTVL.

The chain recombines TRBV7-2 with TRBJ2-7; D remains unclear. The CDR3 spans 14 residues. V lost 1 base and J lost 2, with 9 bases in between. CDR1 SGHTA and CDR2 FQGNSA come from the germline V gene. CDR3 coding DNA: TGTGCCAGCAGCTTAGGAACAGTAGCCTACGAGCAGTACTTC. Translation gives CASSLGTVAYEQYF.

The V gene is TRBV5-1, the J gene TRBJ1-2; D is perhaps TRBD1 (5 bases). Germline CDR1 reads SGHRS; CDR2 reads YFSETQ. Trimming took off 1 base at V and 1 base at J, with 11 bases between the two ends. CDR3 length equals 15 residues. CDR3 nucleotide sequence: TGCGCCAGCAGCTTGCGTCGGGGGGATAACTATGGCTACACCTTC. Translation: CASSLRRGDNYGYTF.

With regard to this clone: Other DNA sequences of this sample code for an identical CDR3. The rearrangement uses TRBV5-1 and TRBJ2-5, with 10 nucleotides matching TRBD1. The V gene's germline CDR1 is SGHRS and CDR2 YFSETQ. Losses at the gene ends were 0 bases for V and 3 bases for J; bases not matched to a gene: 2. The CDR3 covers 15 residues. CDR3 nucleotides: TGCGCCAGCAGCTTGGCCGGGACAGGGGAAGAGACCCAGTACTTC. Translating gives CASSLAGTGEETQYF.

J is TRBJ1-2 and V is TRBV28, with D uncertain. The germline gives CDR1 MDHEN, CDR2 SYDVKM. The CDR3 covers 12 residues. Trimming stripped 6 bases from V and 2 bases from J, with 7 bases between. Here the CDR3 DNA reads TGTGCCAGCAGGATTACCAACTATGGCTACACCTTC. This codes for CASRITNYGYTF.

The chain couples TRBV28 to TRBJ2-5; D call uncertain. The V end was cut by 5 bases, the J end by 2 bases, with 15 bases between. CDR1 is MDHEN, CDR2 SYDVKM, per germline. There are 15 residues in the CDR3. As DNA, the CDR3 is TGTGCCAGCAGTGCCCCCCTAAGGGATCAAGAGACCCAGTACTTC. Protein product: CASSAPLRDQETQYF.

This clone has just one count. The rearrangement uses TRBV18 and TRBJ2-7; tentatively, D is TRBD1 (6 bases). Trimming cost V 3 bases and J 2 bases, with 14 bases left between them. Germline-derived CDR1 and CDR2 are KGHSH and LQKENI. The CDR3 contains 15 residues. Here the CDR3 reads CASSPGAKGAYEQYF. The CDR3 DNA reads as TGTGCCAGCTCACCGGGGGCAAAAGGGGCCTACGAGCAGTACTTC.

This clone was recorded only once. J is TRBJ1-1 and V is TRBV5-4, with unresolved D. Trimming took 1 base from V and 5 from J, leaving 12 bases between them. The germline V gene encodes CDR1 SGHNT and CDR2 YYREEE (reference sequence). This CDR3 is 14 amino acids long. The CDR3 region is CASSLRSGETEAFF. The CDR3 DNA reads TGTGCCAGCAGCTTGAGAAGCGGCGAGACTGAAGCTTTCTTT.

The chain employs TRBV5-5 and TRBJ1-1, with D unclear. Trimming removed 0 bases at V and 1 base at J, with 10 bases between. This CDR3 is built from 15 residues. Germline CDR1 reads SGHKS; CDR2 reads YYEKEE (reference sequence). The CDR3 is CASSLVGMGNTEAFF. As DNA, the CDR3 is TGTGCCAGCAGCTTGGTGGGGATGGGGAACACTGAAGCTTTCTTT.

V usage is TRBV20-1 and J usage is TRBJ2-4; D is perhaps TRBD1 (5 bases). This CDR3 comprises 15 residues. Trimming removed 3 bases from V and 7 bases from J, with 19 bases in between. Germline V gene sequence: CDR1 DFQATT, CDR2 SNEGSKA (reference sequence). Here the CDR3 DNA reads TGCAGTGCTAGTCTTTTATTCGGGTCAGGGAACATTCAGTACTTC. Protein sequence: CSASLLFGSGNIQYF.

The chain is built from TRBV19 and TRBJ2-4; D ambiguous. The CDR3 is 11 amino acids. Germline V lookup: CDR1 LNHDA, CDR2 SQIVND (reference sequence). V lost 9 bases and J lost 9, with 12 bases in between. The CDR3 sequence: CASLGRGIQYF. Written as DNA, the CDR3 is TGTGCCAGCCTAGGCCGTGGCATTCAGTACTTC.

V usage is TRBV14 and J usage is TRBJ2-3, with TRBD2 matching over 10 bases. The CDR3 totals 15 residues. The junction had 4 bases not matched to a gene; V was cut back by 0 bases and J by 7 bases. Looked up from germline, CDR1 is SGHDN and CDR2 is FVKESK. In DNA form, the CDR3 reads TGTGCCAGCAGCCAAGATAGCGGGAGGCTGAATACGCAGTATTTT. The encoded protein is CASSQDSGRLNTQYF.

In its sample, this clone was seen once. V gene TRBV7-6 combines with J gene TRBJ2-1; TRBD2 matches at 10 bases. The CDR3 spans 16 residues. After removal of 1 base from V and 3 bases from J, the junction contained 3 bases not matched to a gene. Looked up from germline, CDR1 is SGHVS and CDR2 is FNYEAQ. The CDR3 reads CASSLVSSGSYNEQFF. In nucleotides, the CDR3 is TGTGCCAGCAGCTTAGTCTCTAGCGGGAGCTACAATGAGCAGTTCTTC.